Below are 10 T cell receptor beta chains sequenced from a single sample in a study of shared clonotypes between healthy human individuals. The data were produced by immunoSEQ multiplex PCR, yet TCRdb's version contains in-frame clones alone and is incomplete. The repertoire holds roughly 1.5 million clones, with 95% to 99% as singletons. The sample taken for sequencing was naive CD4+ T cells sorted from blood. Subset here: CD45RA+ positively selected. The receptor source for this set is a man aged 25 to 40 in good health.

This chain joins TRBV28 and TRBJ1-1; D remains unclear. The germline gives CDR1 MDHEN, CDR2 SYDVKM. V lost 6 bases, J lost 2 bases, and 13 bases lay in between. The CDR3 extends over 14 amino acids. The CDR3 nucleotides read TGTGCCAGCAGCCGGGGTGTCCTAAACACTGAAGCTTTCTTT. This sequence encodes CASSRGVLNTEAFF.

The rearrangement links TRBV18 to TRBJ1-2, with 9 bases matching TRBD1. With V trimmed by 1 base and J by 6 bases, 9 bases remained unmatched. The CDR3 runs to 16 residues. CDR1 is KGHSH, CDR2 LQKENI, per germline. In DNA form, the CDR3 reads TGTGCCAGCTCACCACAACTGGGACAGGGTTTCGATGGCTACACCTTC. Translated, it gives CASSPQLGQGFDGYTF.

In this sample, this clone turned up a few times. The chain carries TRBV19 and TRBJ1-5; tentatively, D is TRBD1 (5 bases). Trimming took 3 bases from V and 9 from J, leaving 15 bases between them. This CDR3 comprises 14 residues. Germline loops: CDR1 LNHDA, CDR2 SQIVND (reference sequence). The CDR3 loop is CASSMVGGGRPQHF. CDR3 nucleotide sequence: TGTGCCAGTAGTATGGTGGGGGGAGGACGGCCCCAGCATTTT.

The J gene is TRBJ2-3, the V gene TRBV7-9; 7 bases fit TRBD2. The J segment lost 0 bases and the V segment lost 1 base, leaving 10 bases of the junction unmatched. This CDR3 is 18 amino acids long. Germline V gene data show CDR1 as SEHNR and CDR2 as FQNEAQ (reference sequence). The CDR3 loop is CASSLGGRAGLSTDTQYF. The CDR3 DNA sequence: TGTGCCAGCAGCTTAGGTGGGAGGGCCGGTTTGAGCACAGATACGCAGTATTTT.

The V gene is TRBV29-1, the J gene TRBJ1-3; D perhaps matches TRBD1 (6 bases). V lost 3 bases and J 0 bases, leaving 15 bases between the germline ends. Germline loops: CDR1 SQVTM, CDR2 ANQGSEA. The CDR3 runs to 16 residues. The DNA for the CDR3 is TGCAGCGTTGAGGACAGTGCTAAAAGCTCTGGAAACACCATATATTTT. Translating it yields CSVEDSAKSSGNTIYF. Full variable domain (missing parts from reference TRBV29-1 and TRBJ1-3): SAVISQKPSRDICQRGTSLTIQCQVDSQVTMMFWYRQQPGQSLTLIATANQGSEATYESGFVIDKFPISRPNLTFSTLTVSNMSPEDSSIYLCSVEDSAKSSGNTIYFGEGSWLTVV.

This chain connects TRBV7-8 to TRBJ1-3; no reliable D call. This CDR3 spans 14 amino acids. Trimming removed 5 bases from V and 0 bases from J, with 8 bases in between. Germline V gene lookup returns CDR1 SGHVS and CDR2 FQNEAQ. The CDR3, as DNA: TGTGCCAGCAGCCCCCTCCACTCTGGAAACACCATATATTTT. This gives the protein CASSPLHSGNTIYF.

The chain is built from TRBV11-2 and TRBJ1-2, with D uncertain. This CDR3 is 13 amino acids long. Per the germline V gene, CDR1 is SGHAT and CDR2 is FQNNGV. V dropped 3 bases and J dropped 4 bases, with 9 bases sitting between them. The CDR3 DNA reads TGTGCCAGCAGCTTCCGGCAAGGCTATGGCTACACCTTC. As protein: CASSFRQGYGYTF.

V and J are TRBV9 and TRBJ1-2; no firm D call. V gave up 4 bases and J gave up 2 bases, with 15 bases separating them. Per germline, CDR1 SGDLS and CDR2 YYNGEE. This CDR3 has 15 residues. CDR3: CASSRNPGENYGYTF. For the CDR3, the DNA is TGTGCCAGCAGCCGAAACCCCGGGGAGAACTATGGCTACACCTTC.

The chain couples TRBV5-4 to TRBJ1-2; D remains unclear. CDR1 is SGHNT, CDR2 YYREEE, per germline (reference sequence). This CDR3 has 15 residues. Trimming stripped 8 bases from V and 0 bases from J, with 17 bases between. The CDR3 coding sequence is TGTGCCAGTAGGCCCGAAAGATCTCCTAACTATGGCTACACCTTC. This encodes CASRPERSPNYGYTF.

The rearrangement uses TRBV11-2 and TRBJ1-3; 7 bases line up with TRBD1. The CDR3 is 19 residues long. Unmatched junction bases numbered 13, after V lost 1 base and J lost 1 base. Germline CDR1 is SGHAT and CDR2 is FQNNGV. As DNA, the CDR3 is TGTGCCAGCAGCTTAGTGAGGGGGCCGAAAACCTCATCTGGAAACACCATATATTTT. Protein product: CASSLVRGPKTSSGNTIYF.